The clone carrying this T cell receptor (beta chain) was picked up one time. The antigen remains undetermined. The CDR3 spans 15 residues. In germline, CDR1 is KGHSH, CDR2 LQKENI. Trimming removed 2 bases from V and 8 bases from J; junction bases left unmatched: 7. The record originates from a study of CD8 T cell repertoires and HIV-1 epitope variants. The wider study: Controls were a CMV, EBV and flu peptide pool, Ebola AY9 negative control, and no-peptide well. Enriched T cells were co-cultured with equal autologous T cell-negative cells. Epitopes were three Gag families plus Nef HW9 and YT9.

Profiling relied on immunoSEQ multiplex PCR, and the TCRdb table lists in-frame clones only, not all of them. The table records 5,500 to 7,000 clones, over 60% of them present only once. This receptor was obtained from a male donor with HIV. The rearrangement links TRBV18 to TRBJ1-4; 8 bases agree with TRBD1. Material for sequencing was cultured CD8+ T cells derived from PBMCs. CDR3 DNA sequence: TGTGCCAGCTCACCAGGGGACAGGCCGGGGGAAAAACTGTTTTTT. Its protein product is CASSPGDRPGEKLFF.